These 8 T cell receptor beta chains share one sample of origin, sequenced in a study of blood T cells in healthy people across ages. Together with a sample-barcoded 5' primer, a J-beta primer mix was included in a second PCR lasting about 6 to 11 cycles. TCRdb reprocessed the 5' RACE reads via MiXCR and lists one record per CDR3 protein. The data contain 1.5 million to 2 million distinct CDR3 sequences, about 32% of them singletons. Input material: blood. The receptor source for this set is a woman aged 25 to 45 in good health.

This clonotype appeared a few times. This sequence joins TRBV6-6 and TRBJ1-5; tentative D call: TRBD1 (6 bases). Germline lookup yields CDR1 MNHNY and CDR2 SVGAGI (reference sequence). V was shortened by 2 bases and J by 3 bases, with 14 bases between the two germline ends. This CDR3 spans 16 amino acids. CDR3 amino acids: CASSYLEQGPNQPQHF. In DNA, the CDR3 is TGTGCCAGCAGTTACCTAGAACAGGGCCCCAATCAGCCCCAGCATTTT.

Details on this clonotype: This may arise from a read error, as a much more abundant clone is one base away. The chain uses TRBV20-1 and TRBJ2-7, with a weak D call TRBD2 (7 bases). The J call is uncertain, as TRBJ2-5 better fits the DNA end. Germline CDR1 and CDR2: DFQATT and SNEGSKA (reference sequence). The CDR3 loop spans 13 amino acids. The CDR3 nucleotides read TGCAGTGCTAGAGTGGGGGGGCATGAGACCCAGTACTTC. As protein: CSARVGGHETQYF.

The rearrangement links TRBV9 to TRBJ2-7, with 7 nucleotides matching TRBD2. V shed 0 bases, J shed 2 bases, and the junction held 5 bases outside the gene matches. Germline CDR1 and CDR2: SGDLS and YYNGEE. The CDR3 loop spans 15 amino acids. CDR3 DNA sequence: TGTGCCAGCAGCGTAGGCGGCGGGAGCCCCTACGAGCAGTACTTC. Its translation: CASSVGGGSPYEQYF.

V usage is TRBV14 and J usage is TRBJ2-5; D might be TRBD1 or TRBD2, each matching 5 bases. Per germline, CDR1 SGHDN and CDR2 FVKESK. The CDR3 totals 12 residues. The germline V and J ends were trimmed by 2 bases and 11 bases, with 12 bases remaining between them. The CDR3 loop is CASSQQGWEQYF. In nucleotides, the CDR3 is TGTGCCAGCAGCCAACAGGGTTGGGAGCAGTACTTC.

This clonotype was detected ten times or more. The CDR3 is CSAPDRGLYEQYF. In DNA form, the CDR3 reads TGCAGTGCTCCGGACAGGGGGCTCTACGAGCAGTACTTC. The chain links TRBV20-1 to TRBJ2-7; 11 nucleotides match TRBD1. CDR3 length: 13 residues. The junction had 3 bases not matched to a gene; V was cut back by 5 bases and J by 3 bases. Germline V lookup: CDR1 DFQATT, CDR2 SNEGSKA (reference sequence).

Note on this clonotype: It may be a read error: a sequence one base away is much more abundant. The chain uses TRBV7-2 and TRBJ2-3, with D possibly TRBD1 on 5 matching bases. CDR1 is SGHTA and CDR2 is FQGNSA in the germline V gene. This CDR3 region has 14 residues. The DNA of the CDR3 is TGTGCCAGCAGCCCCCAGGGCGGCACAGGTACGCAGTATTTT. It is translated as CASSPQGGTGTQYF. The whole variable domain, remainder taken from reference TRBV7-2 and TRBJ2-3, is GAGVSQSPSNKVTEKGKDVELRCDPISGHTALYWYRQSLGQGLEFLIYFQGNSAPDKSGLPSDRFSAERTGGSVSTLTIQRTQQEDSAVYLCASSPQGGTGTQYFGPGTRLTVL.

This chain connects TRBV9 to TRBJ2-5; D gene ambiguous. V lost 2 bases, J lost 2 bases, and 7 bases lay in between. The CDR3 has 13 amino acids. Germline V CDR1 and CDR2: SGDLS, YYNGEE. The DNA of the CDR3 is TGTGCCAGCAGCGTCGACTTACAAGAGACCCAGTACTTC. Its translation: CASSVDLQETQYF.

Only a few counts were recorded for this clonotype. The chain employs TRBV29-1 and TRBJ1-1, with D tentatively TRBD1 (5 bases). This CDR3 has 12 residues. CDR1 and CDR2 (germline): SQVTM, ANQGSEA. Trimming stripped 4 bases from V and 2 bases from J, with 8 bases between. CDR3 DNA sequence: TGCAGCGTTGGGAGGGGAAACACTGAAGCTTTCTTT. Protein sequence: CSVGRGNTEAFF.